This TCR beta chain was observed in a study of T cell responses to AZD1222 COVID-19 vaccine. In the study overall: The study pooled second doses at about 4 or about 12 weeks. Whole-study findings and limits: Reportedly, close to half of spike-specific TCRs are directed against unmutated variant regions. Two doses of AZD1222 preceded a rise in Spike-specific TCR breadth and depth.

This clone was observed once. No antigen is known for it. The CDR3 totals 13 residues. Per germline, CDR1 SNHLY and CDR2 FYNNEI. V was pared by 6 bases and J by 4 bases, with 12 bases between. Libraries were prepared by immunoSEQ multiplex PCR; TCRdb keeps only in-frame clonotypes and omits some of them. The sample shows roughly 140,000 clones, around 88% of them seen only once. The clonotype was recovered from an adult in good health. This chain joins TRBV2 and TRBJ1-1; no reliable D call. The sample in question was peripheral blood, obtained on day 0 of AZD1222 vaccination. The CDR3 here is CASRVGRGTEAFF. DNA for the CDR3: TGTGCCAGCAGGGTCGGACGTGGCACTGAAGCTTTCTTT.